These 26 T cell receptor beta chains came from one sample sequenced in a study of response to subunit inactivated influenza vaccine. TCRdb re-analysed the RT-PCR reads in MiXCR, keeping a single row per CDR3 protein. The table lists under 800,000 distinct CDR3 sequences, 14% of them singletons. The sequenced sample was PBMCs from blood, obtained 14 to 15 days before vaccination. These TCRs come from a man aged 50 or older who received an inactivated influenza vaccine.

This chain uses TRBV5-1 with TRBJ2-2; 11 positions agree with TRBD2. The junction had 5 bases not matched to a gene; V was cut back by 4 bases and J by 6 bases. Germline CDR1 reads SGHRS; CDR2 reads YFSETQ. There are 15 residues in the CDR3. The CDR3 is CASSTSGSWAGELFF. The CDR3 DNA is TGCGCCAGCAGCACTAGCGGGAGCTGGGCCGGGGAGCTGTTTTTT.

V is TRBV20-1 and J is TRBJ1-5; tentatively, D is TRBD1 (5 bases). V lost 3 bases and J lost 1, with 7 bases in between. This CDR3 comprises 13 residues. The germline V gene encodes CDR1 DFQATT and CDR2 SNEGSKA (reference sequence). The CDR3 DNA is TGCAGTGCTAGTGGGGCGAGCAATCAGCCCCAGCATTTT. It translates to CSASGASNQPQHF.

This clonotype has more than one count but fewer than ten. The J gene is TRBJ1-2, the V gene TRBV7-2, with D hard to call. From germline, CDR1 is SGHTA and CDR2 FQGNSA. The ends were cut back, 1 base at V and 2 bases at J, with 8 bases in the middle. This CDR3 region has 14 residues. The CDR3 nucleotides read TGTGCCAGCAGCTTAGACCCGGGGAACTATGGCTACACCTTC. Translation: CASSLDPGNYGYTF.

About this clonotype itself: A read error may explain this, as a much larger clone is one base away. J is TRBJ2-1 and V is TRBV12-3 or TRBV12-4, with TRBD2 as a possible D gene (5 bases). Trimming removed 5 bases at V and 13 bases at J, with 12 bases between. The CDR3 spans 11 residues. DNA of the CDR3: TGTGCCAGCAGTCCCTTCGGGGTTCAGTTCTTC. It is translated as CASSPFGVQFF.

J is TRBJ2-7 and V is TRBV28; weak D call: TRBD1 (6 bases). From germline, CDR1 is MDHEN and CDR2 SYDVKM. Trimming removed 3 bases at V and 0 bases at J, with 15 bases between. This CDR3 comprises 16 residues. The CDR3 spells CASSFTRDTISYEQYF. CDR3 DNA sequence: TGTGCCAGCAGTTTCACCCGGGACACCATCTCCTACGAGCAGTACTTC.

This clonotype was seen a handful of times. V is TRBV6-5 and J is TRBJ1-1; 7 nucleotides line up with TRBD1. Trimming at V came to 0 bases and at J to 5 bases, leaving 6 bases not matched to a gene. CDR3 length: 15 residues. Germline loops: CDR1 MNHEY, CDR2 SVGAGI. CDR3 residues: CASSYSKGAGTEAFF. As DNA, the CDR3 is TGTGCCAGCAGTTACTCGAAGGGGGCCGGAACTGAAGCTTTCTTT.

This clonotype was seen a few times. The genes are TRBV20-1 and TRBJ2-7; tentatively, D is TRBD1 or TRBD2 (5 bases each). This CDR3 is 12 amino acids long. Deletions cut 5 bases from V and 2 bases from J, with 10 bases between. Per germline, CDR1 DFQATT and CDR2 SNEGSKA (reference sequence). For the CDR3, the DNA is TGCAGTGCTGGGGACGGCACCTACGAGCAGTACTTC. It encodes CSAGDGTYEQYF.

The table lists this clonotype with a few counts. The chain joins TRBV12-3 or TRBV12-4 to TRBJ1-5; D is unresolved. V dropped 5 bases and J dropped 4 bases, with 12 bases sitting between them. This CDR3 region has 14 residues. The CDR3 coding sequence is TGTGCCAGCAGTCCCGACAAGTTTAATCAGCCCCAGCATTTT. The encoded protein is CASSPDKFNQPQHF.

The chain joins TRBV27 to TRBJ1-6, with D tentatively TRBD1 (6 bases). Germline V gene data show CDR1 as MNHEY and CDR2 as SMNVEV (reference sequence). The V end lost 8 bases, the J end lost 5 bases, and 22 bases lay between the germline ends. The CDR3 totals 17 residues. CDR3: CASDYPNGGPNNSPLHF. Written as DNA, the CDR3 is TGTGCCAGCGATTACCCTAACGGGGGCCCTAATAATTCACCCCTCCACTTT.

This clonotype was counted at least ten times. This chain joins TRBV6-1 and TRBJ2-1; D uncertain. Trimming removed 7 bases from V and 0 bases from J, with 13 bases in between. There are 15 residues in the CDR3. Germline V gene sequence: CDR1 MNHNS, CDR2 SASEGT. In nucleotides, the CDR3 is TGTGCCAGCACCACGACACGAAACTCCTACAATGAGCAGTTCTTC. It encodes CASTTTRNSYNEQFF.

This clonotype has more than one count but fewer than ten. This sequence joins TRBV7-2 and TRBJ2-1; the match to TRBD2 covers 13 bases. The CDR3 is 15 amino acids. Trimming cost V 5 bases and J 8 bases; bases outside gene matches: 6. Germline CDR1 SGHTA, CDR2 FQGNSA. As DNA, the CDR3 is TGTGCCAGCAGCCGGACTAGCGGGAGTGGGCATGAGCAGTTCTTC. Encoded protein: CASSRTSGSGHEQFF. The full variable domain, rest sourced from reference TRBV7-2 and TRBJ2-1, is GAGVSQSPSNKVTEKGKDVELRCDPISGHTALYWYRQSLGQGLEFLIYFQGNSAPDKSGLPSDRFSAERTGGSVSTLTIQRTQQEDSAVYLCASSRTSGSGHEQFFGPGTRLTVL.

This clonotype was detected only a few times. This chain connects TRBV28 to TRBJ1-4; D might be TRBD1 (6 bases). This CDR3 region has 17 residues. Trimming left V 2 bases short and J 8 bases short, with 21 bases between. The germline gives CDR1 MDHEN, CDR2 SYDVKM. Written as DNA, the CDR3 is TGTGCCAGCAGTTTAGGGCAGGGGACGAATACGTGGGAAAAACTGTTTTTT. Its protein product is CASSLGQGTNTWEKLFF.

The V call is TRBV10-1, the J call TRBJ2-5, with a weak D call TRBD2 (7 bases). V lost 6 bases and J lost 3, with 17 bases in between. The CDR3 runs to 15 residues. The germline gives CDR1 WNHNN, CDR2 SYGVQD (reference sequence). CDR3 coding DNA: TGCGCCAGCAGCGAAACAGAGGGGGGGAAAGAGACCCAGTACTTC. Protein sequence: CASSETEGGKETQYF.

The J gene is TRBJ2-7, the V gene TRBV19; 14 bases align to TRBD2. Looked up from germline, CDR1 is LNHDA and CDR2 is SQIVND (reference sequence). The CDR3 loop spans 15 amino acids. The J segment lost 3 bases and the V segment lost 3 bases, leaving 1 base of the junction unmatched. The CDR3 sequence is CASSMGLAGVYEQYF. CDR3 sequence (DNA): TGTGCCAGTAGTATGGGACTAGCGGGAGTCTACGAGCAGTACTTC.

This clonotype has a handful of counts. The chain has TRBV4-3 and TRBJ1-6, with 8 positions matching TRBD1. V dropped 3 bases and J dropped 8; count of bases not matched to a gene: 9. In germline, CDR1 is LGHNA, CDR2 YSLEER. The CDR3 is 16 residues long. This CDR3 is CASSHSRGRADSPLHF. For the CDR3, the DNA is TGCGCCAGCAGCCACTCCAGGGGGCGAGCAGATTCACCCCTCCACTTT.

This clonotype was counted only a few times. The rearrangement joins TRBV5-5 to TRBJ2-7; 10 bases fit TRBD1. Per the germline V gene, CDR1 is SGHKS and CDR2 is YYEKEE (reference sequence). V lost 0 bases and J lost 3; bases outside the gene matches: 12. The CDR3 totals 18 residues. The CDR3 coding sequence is TGTGCCAGCAGCTTGGGAGCATTCGGACAGGGGGGCCGCTACGAGCAGTACTTC. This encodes CASSLGAFGQGGRYEQYF. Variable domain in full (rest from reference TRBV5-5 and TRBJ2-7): DAGVTQSPTHLIKTRGQQVTLRCSPISGHKSVSWYQQVLGQGPQFIFQYYEKEERGRGNFPDRFSARQFPNYSSELNVNALLLGDSALYLCASSLGAFGQGGRYEQYFGPGTRLTVT.

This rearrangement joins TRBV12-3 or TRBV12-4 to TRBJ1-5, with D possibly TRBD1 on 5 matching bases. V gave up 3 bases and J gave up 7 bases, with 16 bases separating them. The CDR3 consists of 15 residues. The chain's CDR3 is CASSFNKGRGQPQHF. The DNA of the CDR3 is TGTGCCAGCAGTTTTAACAAGGGGCGAGGACAGCCCCAGCATTTT.

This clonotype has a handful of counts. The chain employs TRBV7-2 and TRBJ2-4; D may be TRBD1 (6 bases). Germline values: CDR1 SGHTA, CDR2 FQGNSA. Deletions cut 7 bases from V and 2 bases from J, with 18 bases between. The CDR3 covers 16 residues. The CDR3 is CASTARGWGPKNIQYF. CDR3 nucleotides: TGTGCCAGCACAGCACGAGGATGGGGGCCCAAAAACATTCAGTACTTC.

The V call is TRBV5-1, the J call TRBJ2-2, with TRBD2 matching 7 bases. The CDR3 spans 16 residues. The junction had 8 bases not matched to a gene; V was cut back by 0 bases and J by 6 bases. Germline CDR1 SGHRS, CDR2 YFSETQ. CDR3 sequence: CASSLEVGGPSGELFF. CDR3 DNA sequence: TGCGCCAGCAGCTTGGAAGTGGGAGGGCCCTCCGGGGAGCTGTTTTTT.

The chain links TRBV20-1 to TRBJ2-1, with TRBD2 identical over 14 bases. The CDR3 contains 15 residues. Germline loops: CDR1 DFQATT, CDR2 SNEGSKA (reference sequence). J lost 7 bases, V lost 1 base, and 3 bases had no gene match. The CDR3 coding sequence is TGCAGTGCTAGAGCCGGGACTAGCGGGAGAAATGAGCAGTTCTTC. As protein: CSARAGTSGRNEQFF.

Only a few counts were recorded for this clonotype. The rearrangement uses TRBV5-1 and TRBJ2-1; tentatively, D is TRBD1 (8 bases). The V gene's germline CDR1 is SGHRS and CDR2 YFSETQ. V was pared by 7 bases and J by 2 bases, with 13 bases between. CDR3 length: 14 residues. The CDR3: CASHTGGAYNEQFF. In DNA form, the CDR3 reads TGCGCCAGCCATACAGGGGGGGCCTACAATGAGCAGTTCTTC.

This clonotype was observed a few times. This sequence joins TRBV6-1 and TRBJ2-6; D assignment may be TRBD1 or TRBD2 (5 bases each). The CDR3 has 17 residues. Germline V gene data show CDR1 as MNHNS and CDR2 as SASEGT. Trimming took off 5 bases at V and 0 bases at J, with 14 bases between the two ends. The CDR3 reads CASSLPGRDSGANVLTF. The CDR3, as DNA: TGTGCCAGCAGTCTTCCGGGACGAGACTCTGGGGCCAACGTCCTGACTTTC.

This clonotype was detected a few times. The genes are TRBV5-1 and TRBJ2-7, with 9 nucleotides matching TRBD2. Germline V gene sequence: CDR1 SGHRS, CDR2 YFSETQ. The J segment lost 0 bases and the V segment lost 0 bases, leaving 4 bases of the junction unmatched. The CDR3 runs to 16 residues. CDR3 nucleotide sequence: TGCGCCAGCAGCTTGGTCGGTAGCGGGAGCTCCTACGAGCAGTACTTC. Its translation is CASSLVGSGSSYEQYF.

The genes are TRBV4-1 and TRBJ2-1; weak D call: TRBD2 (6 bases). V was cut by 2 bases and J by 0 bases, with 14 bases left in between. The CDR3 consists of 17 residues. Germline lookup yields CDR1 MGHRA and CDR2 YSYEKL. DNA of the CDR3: TGCGCCAGCAGCCAATCCCTAGCGACAAGCTCCTACAATGAGCAGTTCTTC. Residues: CASSQSLATSSYNEQFF.

CDR3 sequence: CSVAVGGGGDGYTF. The DNA for the CDR3 is TGCAGCGTTGCTGTGGGAGGGGGCGGCGATGGCTACACCTTC. This chain uses TRBV29-1 with TRBJ1-2, with TRBD1 identical over 7 bases. V was clipped by 4 bases and J by 6 bases; unmatched bases: 11. The CDR3 runs 14 residues. Germline CDR1 and CDR2: SQVTM and ANQGSEA.

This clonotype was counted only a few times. DNA for the CDR3: TGCGCCAGCAGCTTGGCCCTGGGGACGGCCGGGGAGCTGTTTTTT. Translating it yields CASSLALGTAGELFF. The V call is TRBV5-1, the J call TRBJ2-2; either TRBD1 or TRBD2 may supply D (5 bases each). Trimming shortened V by 0 bases and J by 6 bases, and 12 bases separated the two germline ends. Germline V gene data show CDR1 as SGHRS and CDR2 as YFSETQ. The CDR3 spans 15 residues.